A selection of T cell receptor beta chains follows, all from one sample in a study of early T cells in non-severe SARS-CoV-2 infection. TCRdb ran MiXCR on the 5' RACE reads and lists one entry per CDR3 protein. The sample holds about 77,000 distinct CDR3 sequences; less than 20% are singletons and the top ten take approximately 2.6%. The sample taken for sequencing was whole blood. The receptors derive from an adult who was a healthcare worker with PCR-confirmed SARS-CoV-2 infection or an uninfected control (not recorded which). CDR3s include the opening cysteine and the closing phenylalanine or tryptophan. The D gene is left open where the match is weak. Clone size appears in some rows only: once, few, many, or a class for an expanded clone.

clone size: -
V gene: TRBV30
D gene: -
J gene: TRBJ2-7
CDR3 DNA: TGTGCCTGGAGTGTGAAAGTGGCAAGCTCCTACGAGCAGTACTTC
CDR3 protein: CAWSVKVASSYEQYF

clone size: -
V gene: TRBV6-1
D gene: -
J gene: TRBJ1-6
CDR3 DNA: TGTGCCAGCAGTGAACTCCCTATAGCTCCCGGCTATAATTCACCCCTCCACTTT
CDR3 protein: CASSELPIAPGYNSPLHF

clone size: many
V gene: TRBV28
D gene: TRBD1
J gene: TRBJ1-5
CDR3 DNA: TGTGCCAGCGGTGGACAGGGGGAGGGTGGGCCCCAGCATTTT
CDR3 protein: CASGGQGEGGPQHF

clone size: -
V gene: TRBV9
D gene: -
J gene: TRBJ2-5
CDR3 DNA: TGTGCCAGCAGCGTAGCCAGTCTCTTCGAGACCCAGTACTTC
CDR3 protein: CASSVASLFETQYF

clone size: -
V gene: TRBV2
D gene: -
J gene: TRBJ1-1
CDR3 DNA: TGTGCCAGCAGTGAAGCTGGCAGGGCTAGCACTGAAGCTTTCTTT
CDR3 protein: CASSEAGRASTEAFF

clone size: -
V gene: TRBV3-1
D gene: -
J gene: TRBJ1-1
CDR3 DNA: TGTGCCAGCAGCCTTGGAGCCAGCGTACCCACTGAAGCTTTCTTT
CDR3 protein: CASSLGASVPTEAFF

clone size: few
V gene: TRBV7-8
D gene: -
J gene: TRBJ1-5
CDR3 DNA: TGTGCCAGCAGCTTAGCGGGGACACGAATTAGCAATCAGCCCCAGCATTTT
CDR3 protein: CASSLAGTRISNQPQHF

clone size: many
V gene: TRBV28
D gene: -
J gene: TRBJ2-7
CDR3 DNA: TGTGCCAGCAGTTTATTTCGGGGTGACTACGAGCAGTACTTC
CDR3 protein: CASSLFRGDYEQYF

clone size: few
V gene: TRBV13
D gene: TRBD2
J gene: TRBJ2-3
CDR3 DNA: TGTGCCAGCAGCTCTAGCGGGGGGGATACGCAGTATTTT
CDR3 protein: CASSSSGGDTQYF

clone size: -
V gene: TRBV29-1
D gene: TRBD2
J gene: TRBJ2-7
CDR3 DNA: TGCAGCGTTGAAGGCAGTAATAGCGGGGTGGTTGAGCAGTACTTC
CDR3 protein: CSVEGSNSGVVEQYF

clone size: few
V gene: TRBV21-1
D gene: -
J gene: TRBJ2-3
CDR3 DNA: TGTGCCAGCAGCAAAGGAGGCCGCCCCATGAGCACAGATACGCAGTATTTT
CDR3 protein: CASSKGGRPMSTDTQYF

clone size: few
V gene: TRBV11-2
D gene: -
J gene: TRBJ2-2
CDR3 DNA: TGTGCCAGCAGCTTAGACGTTCGCCGGACCGGGGAGCTGTTTTTT
CDR3 protein: CASSLDVRRTGELFF

clone size: -
V gene: TRBV7-3
D gene: -
J gene: TRBJ2-5
CDR3 DNA: TGTGCCAGCAGCTTCGGTCCGGCAGAGACCCAGTACTTC
CDR3 protein: CASSFGPAETQYF

clone size: -
V gene: TRBV28
D gene: -
J gene: TRBJ2-7
CDR3 DNA: TGTGCCAGCATCCGGTCGGGGTCCTACGAGCAGTACTTC
CDR3 protein: CASIRSGSYEQYF

clone size: -
V gene: TRBV9
D gene: -
J gene: TRBJ2-1
CDR3 DNA: TGTGCCAGCAACTCCAGGGGTACGTACAATGAGCAGTTCTTC
CDR3 protein: CASNSRGTYNEQFF

clone size: -
V gene: TRBV29-1
D gene: TRBD1
J gene: TRBJ1-1
CDR3 DNA: TGCAGCGTTGTTACAGGGGGCTGGGGGATGAACACTGAAGCTTTCTTT
CDR3 protein: CSVVTGGWGMNTEAFF

clone size: -
V gene: TRBV12-3/TRBV12-4
D gene: -
J gene: TRBJ1-1
CDR3 DNA: TGTGCCAGCAGTTTCCGGACAGACGCTTTCTTT
CDR3 protein: CASSFRTDAFF

clone size: -
V gene: TRBV5-4
D gene: TRBD1
J gene: TRBJ1-4
CDR3 DNA: TGTGCCAGCAGCTCCGACAGGGAGGGAGAAAAACTGTTTTTT
CDR3 protein: CASSSDREGEKLFF

clone size: few
V gene: TRBV6-2/TRBV6-3
D gene: -
J gene: TRBJ2-1
CDR3 DNA: TGTGCCAGCATTTCTTGGCATAATGAGCAGTTCTTC
CDR3 protein: CASISWHNEQFF

clone size: few
V gene: TRBV29-1
D gene: -
J gene: TRBJ2-3
CDR3 DNA: TGCAGCGTTGGGACCGCGACAGATACGCAGTATTTT
CDR3 protein: CSVGTATDTQYF

clone size: few
V gene: TRBV10-2
D gene: -
J gene: TRBJ1-2
CDR3 DNA: TGCGCCAGCACCTCCTCATCCGGGGCTTATGGCTACACCTTC
CDR3 protein: CASTSSSGAYGYTF

clone size: -
V gene: TRBV27
D gene: -
J gene: TRBJ2-7
CDR3 DNA: TGTGCCAGCAGCACCGACAGTCTTAGCTCCTACGAGCAGTACTTC
CDR3 protein: CASSTDSLSSYEQYF

clone size: few
V gene: TRBV11-2
D gene: TRBD2
J gene: TRBJ2-1
CDR3 DNA: TGTGCCAGCAGCTCGGGACTAGCGGGAGGGGGAAATGAGCAGTTCTTC
CDR3 protein: CASSSGLAGGGNEQFF

clone size: -
V gene: TRBV7-9
D gene: TRBD1
J gene: TRBJ1-5
CDR3 DNA: TGTGCCAGCAGCCCGACCGGGGACAGCTGGCATTTT
CDR3 protein: CASSPTGDSWHF

clone size: many
V gene: TRBV7-8
D gene: -
J gene: TRBJ2-3
CDR3 DNA: TGTGCCAGCAGCTTAGTCCCGTTAAGTACAGATACGCAGTATTTT
CDR3 protein: CASSLVPLSTDTQYF

clone size: -
V gene: TRBV18
D gene: -
J gene: TRBJ2-5
CDR3 DNA: TGTGCCAGCTCACCGCTCTCCGCAGGGGCCCAAGAGACCCAGTACTTC
CDR3 protein: CASSPLSAGAQETQYF

clone size: few
V gene: TRBV11-2
D gene: -
J gene: TRBJ2-5
CDR3 DNA: TGTGCCAGCAGCCCTAAGGACAGACACCAAGAGACCCAGTACTTC
CDR3 protein: CASSPKDRHQETQYF

clone size: -
V gene: TRBV6-1
D gene: -
J gene: TRBJ2-2
CDR3 DNA: TGTGCCAGCAGTGTAGGGACAAAGAACACCGGGGAGCTGTTTTTT
CDR3 protein: CASSVGTKNTGELFF